The 20 T cell receptor beta chains listed next were all sequenced from one sample in a study of blood T cell repertoires in COVID-19. Sequenced by immunoSEQ multiplex PCR; TCRdb stores in-frame clones only, minus some. The sample has 310,000 or so clones, roughly 90% seen once. Sequenced: peripheral blood. Receptors originate from a woman between 25 and 40 years old with COVID-19, enrolled during active disease.

The chain recombines TRBV19 with TRBJ1-1; D uncertain. The CDR3 extends over 15 amino acids. V lost 6 bases, J lost 5 bases, and 19 bases lay in between. From germline, CDR1 is LNHDA and CDR2 SQIVND (reference sequence). CDR3 DNA: TGTGCCAGTAGCCCCGGCAGACGCGGCGAGACTGAAGCTTTCTTT. Residues: CASSPGRRGETEAFF.

The chain is built from TRBV28 and TRBJ2-1; maybe TRBD1 (6 bases). Germline CDR1 and CDR2: MDHEN and SYDVKM. This CDR3 has 15 residues. V lost 3 bases to trimming and J lost 0 bases, with 9 bases between them. The CDR3 loop reads CASSFGGSSYNEQFF. CDR3 bases: TGTGCCAGCAGTTTTGGGGGCAGCTCCTACAATGAGCAGTTCTTC.

This chain joins TRBV13 and TRBJ2-5; no clear D gene. Germline V CDR1 and CDR2: PRHDT, FYEKMQ (reference sequence). V was shortened by 6 bases and J by 5 bases, with 13 bases between the two germline ends. This CDR3 region has 13 residues. DNA of the CDR3: TGTGCCAGCAGAATTCGCGGCCAGGAGACCCAGTACTTC. This gives the protein CASRIRGQETQYF.

The chain carries TRBV28 and TRBJ2-1, with 7 bases matching TRBD2. Germline CDR1 MDHEN, CDR2 SYDVKM. With 4 bases clipped from V and 7 bases from J, the junction kept 10 bases outside the gene matches. The CDR3 runs to 15 residues. The CDR3 region has the DNA TGTGCCAGCAGTTCCGGGACTATGTTTATGAATGAGCAGTTCTTC. This encodes CASSSGTMFMNEQFF.

V gene TRBV3-1 (or the pseudogene TRBV3-2) combines with J gene TRBJ2-7; the match to TRBD2 covers 8 bases. The V gene's germline CDR1 is LGHDT and CDR2 YNNKEL (reference sequence). V trimming: 6 bases; J trimming: 2 bases; junction bases outside the gene matches: 6. The CDR3 totals 14 residues. In DNA, the CDR3 is TGTGCCAGCAGACCTAGCGGGTCAACCTACGAGCAGTACTTC. Amino acids: CASRPSGSTYEQYF.

This clone has just one count. V is TRBV19 and J is TRBJ1-5; D uncertain. With 7 bases removed from V and 0 bases from J, the gap between germline ends came to 7 bases. Germline V CDR1 and CDR2: LNHDA, SQIVND (reference sequence). CDR3 length: 13 amino acids. In DNA, the CDR3 is TGTGCCAGTAAGGCGGTTAGCAATCAGCCCCAGCATTTT. Translated: CASKAVSNQPQHF.

This clone was picked up one time. The chain carries TRBV27 and TRBJ2-1; TRBD2 is a possible D gene (5 bases). With 2 bases removed from V and 4 bases from J, the gap between germline ends came to 6 bases. CDR3 size: 13 residues. The germline V gene has CDR1 MNHEY and CDR2 SMNVEV (reference sequence). The CDR3 protein is CASSLTGYNEQFF. CDR3 DNA sequence: TGTGCCAGCAGTTTAACGGGGTACAATGAGCAGTTCTTC.

This clone was counted between two and nine times. V and J are TRBV4-2 and TRBJ2-1; the match to TRBD2 covers 8 bases. The CDR3 spans 15 residues. Losses at the gene ends were 2 bases for V and 2 bases for J; bases not matched to a gene: 2. Germline lookup yields CDR1 LGHNA and CDR2 YNFKEQ. The DNA of the CDR3 is TGTGCCAGCAGCCAACTAGCGGGTCCCTACAATGAGCAGTTCTTC. Translating it yields CASSQLAGPYNEQFF.

The chain links TRBV7-9 to TRBJ2-7, with TRBD2 identical over 10 bases. Germline V gives CDR1 SEHNR, CDR2 FQNEAQ (reference sequence). J gave up 6 bases and V 3 bases, and 11 bases lay outside the gene matches. The length of the CDR3 is 16 residues. CDR3 loop: CASSFLSSGRIGEQYF. DNA for the CDR3: TGTGCCAGCAGCTTCCTCTCTAGCGGGAGAATCGGCGAGCAGTACTTC.

CDR3: CASSLDQSPLHF. In DNA, the CDR3 is TGTGCCAGCAGCTTAGACCAGTCACCCCTCCACTTT. The chain is built from TRBV7-2 and TRBJ1-6, with no clear D. Germline V gene data show CDR1 as SGHTA and CDR2 as FQGNSA. This CDR3 is built from 12 residues. V dropped 1 base and J dropped 10 bases, with 5 bases sitting between them.

This clone was counted a single time. The rearrangement joins TRBV6-5 to TRBJ1-1; D might be TRBD1 (6 bases). The CDR3 totals 12 residues. V lost 7 bases to trimming and J lost 2 bases, with 8 bases between them. Germline V gene data show CDR1 as MNHEY and CDR2 as SVGAGI. CDR3: CASTRGNTEAFF. CDR3 nucleotides: TGTGCCAGCACCAGGGGCAACACTGAAGCTTTCTTT.

The table lists this clone with a few counts. V usage is TRBV30 and J usage is TRBJ1-1, with TRBD1 identical over 10 bases. The CDR3 extends over 17 amino acids. CDR1 GTSNPN and CDR2 SVGIG come from the germline V gene (reference sequence). V was pared by 4 bases and J by 0 bases, with 11 bases of the junction left unmatched. In DNA, the CDR3 is TGTGCCTGGACCGATTGGGGGGACAGGGGAATGAACACTGAAGCTTTCTTT. Protein: CAWTDWGDRGMNTEAFF.

The chain combines TRBV7-2 with TRBJ2-7, with D hard to call. The V gene's germline CDR1 is SGHTA and CDR2 FQGNSA. The V end lost 5 bases, the J end lost 4 bases, and 12 bases lay between the germline ends. This CDR3 contains 13 residues. The CDR3 nucleotides are TGTGCCAGCAGCGCTAGAGGTTTGTACGAGCAGTACTTC. Translation gives CASSARGLYEQYF.

J is TRBJ2-7 and V is TRBV2; 7 nucleotides line up with TRBD1. Germline CDR1 is SNHLY and CDR2 is FYNNEI. This CDR3 has 13 amino acids. V dropped 6 bases and J dropped 2; count of bases not matched to a gene: 4. CDR3 coding DNA: TGTGCCAGCAGGAGGACAGGAGCCTACGAGCAGTACTTC. It is translated as CASRRTGAYEQYF. The variable domain in full, completed from reference TRBV2 and TRBJ2-7, reads EPEVTQTPSHQVTQMGQEVILRCVPISNHLYFYWYRQILGQKVEFLVSFYNNEISEKSEIFDDQFSVERPDGSNFTLKIRSTKLEDSAMYFCASRRTGAYEQYFGPGTRLTVT.

The V and J genes are TRBV6-6 and TRBJ2-3, with 12 bases identical to TRBD2. The CDR3 is 16 amino acids. Trimming took 6 bases from V and 2 from J; bases not matched to a gene: 6. Germline-derived CDR1 and CDR2 are MNHNY and SVGAGI (reference sequence). The CDR3 sequence: CASRMTSGSPTDTQYF. The CDR3 DNA follows: TGTGCCAGCAGGATGACTAGCGGGAGTCCCACAGATACGCAGTATTTT.

This rearrangement joins TRBV30 to TRBJ2-7, with D possibly matching TRBD1 (5 bases). There are 12 residues in the CDR3. Trimming shortened V by 5 bases and J by 3 bases, and 11 bases separated the two germline ends. The germline CDR1 and CDR2 sequences are GTSNPN and SVGIG (reference sequence). The DNA for the CDR3 is TGTGCCTGGGCTAAGGGGCGCTACGAGCAGTACTTC. This sequence encodes CAWAKGRYEQYF.

The chain links TRBV29-1 to TRBJ1-3, with TRBD1 identical over 7 bases. V trimming: 4 bases; J trimming: 0 bases; junction bases outside the gene matches: 6. The V gene's germline CDR1 is SQVTM and CDR2 ANQGSEA. This CDR3 region has 15 residues. The DNA for the CDR3 is TGCAGCGTTGTAGGGACAGCCTCCTCTGGAAACACCATATATTTT. It translates to CSVVGTASSGNTIYF. Full variable domain (remainder filled in from reference TRBV29-1 and TRBJ1-3): SAVISQKPSRDICQRGTSLTIQCQVDSQVTMMFWYRQQPGQSLTLIATANQGSEATYESGFVIDKFPISRPNLTFSTLTVSNMSPEDSSIYLCSVVGTASSGNTIYFGEGSWLTVV.

The V gene is TRBV7-9, the J gene TRBJ2-5; D perhaps matches TRBD1 (6 bases). CDR3 length equals 14 residues. The V and J ends lost 6 bases and 3 bases respectively, with 14 bases between them. Germline V gives CDR1 SEHNR, CDR2 FQNEAQ (reference sequence). The CDR3 sequence is CASRRPPGEETQYF. The CDR3 DNA sequence: TGTGCCAGCAGACGTCCTCCAGGGGAAGAGACCCAGTACTTC. The whole variable domain, remainder taken from reference TRBV7-9 and TRBJ2-5, is DTGVSQNPRHKITKRGQNVTFRCDPISEHNRLYWYRQTLGQGPEFLTYFQNEAQLEKSRLLSDRFSAERPKGSFSTLEIQRTEQGDSAMYLCASRRPPGEETQYFGPGTRLLVL.

The rearrangement links TRBV6-5 to TRBJ2-2; TRBD1 aligns across 8 bases. This CDR3 spans 15 amino acids. Germline loops: CDR1 MNHEY, CDR2 SVGAGI. V lost 6 bases, J lost 4 bases, and 7 bases stayed unmatched. The CDR3 reads CASRPDRARTGELFF. CDR3 coding DNA: TGTGCCAGCAGACCGGACAGGGCCCGCACCGGGGAGCTGTTTTTT.

This clone was detected only a few times. The CDR3 loop reads CASSLEPYEQYF. CDR3 bases: TGTGCCAGCAGTTTGGAGCCCTACGAGCAGTACTTC. V is TRBV28 and J is TRBJ2-7, with D unclear. V shed 3 bases and J shed 2 bases, with 5 bases lying between them. CDR1 and CDR2 (germline): MDHEN, SYDVKM. The CDR3 covers 12 residues.